Listed here is a single T cell receptor (beta chain). The antigen remains undetermined. A multiplex PCR was run with 60 Vbeta primers and 13 Jbeta primers. Measured with immunoSEQ multiplex PCR; TCRdb has only the in-frame clones, and not every one. The repertoire holds roughly 170,000 clones, with about 65% as singletons. The data belong to a study of cytomegalovirus exposure and HLA in healthy donors. The CDR3 sequence is 12 residues long. Germline V gene sequence: CDR1 MNHNS, CDR2 SASEGT. V was pared by 6 bases and J by 7 bases, with 3 bases of the junction left unmatched. Overall study findings and caveats: For most TCR sequences rarity was the rule, although some public TCRs occurred in many donors.

This clonotype was sampled from a girl between 10 and 17 years old in good health and CMV-seronegative. The sample was PBMCs. V gene TRBV6-1 combines with J gene TRBJ1-2; 9 bases map to TRBD1. The CDR3 spells CASRQGAFGYTF. CDR3 DNA: TGTGCCAGCAGACAGGGGGCGTTTGGCTACACCTTC.